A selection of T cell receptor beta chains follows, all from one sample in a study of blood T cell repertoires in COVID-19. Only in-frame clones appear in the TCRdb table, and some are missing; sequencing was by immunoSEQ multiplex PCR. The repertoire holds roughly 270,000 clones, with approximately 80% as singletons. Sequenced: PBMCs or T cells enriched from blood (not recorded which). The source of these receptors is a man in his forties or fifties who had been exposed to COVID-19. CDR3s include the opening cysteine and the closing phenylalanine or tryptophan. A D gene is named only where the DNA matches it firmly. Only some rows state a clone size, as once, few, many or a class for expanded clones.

CDR3nt: TGTGCCAGCTCACCAAACTCAGGGGAAAATTCACCCCTCCACTTT
CDR3aa: CASSPNSGENSPLHF
v_gene: TRBV18
j_gene: TRBJ1-6
d_gene: .
abundance: .
len: 15

CDR3nt: TGTGCCACCAGTGGCTTGACTAGCGGGACTAACTCCTACGAGCAGTACTTC
CDR3aa: CATSGLTSGTNSYEQYF
v_gene: TRBV24-1
j_gene: TRBJ2-7
d_gene: TRBD2
abundance: .
len: 17

CDR3nt: TGTGCCAGCAGTGGAGTGCTAGCGGTAAGCTCCTACGAGCAGTACTTC
CDR3aa: CASSGVLAVSSYEQYF
v_gene: TRBV6-1
j_gene: TRBJ2-7
d_gene: TRBD2
abundance: few
len: 16

CDR3nt: TGTGCCGGCTCCCGGGACAGCGTCAATCAGCCCCAGCATTTT
CDR3aa: CAGSRDSVNQPQHF
v_gene: TRBV19
j_gene: TRBJ1-5
d_gene: TRBD1
abundance: .
len: 14

CDR3nt: TGTGCCAGTAGTATAACATCAGCGGGAGGGGTGGGTACGCAGTATTTT
CDR3aa: CASSITSAGGVGTQYF
v_gene: TRBV19
j_gene: TRBJ2-3
d_gene: TRBD2
abundance: .
len: 16

CDR3nt: TGTGCTAGTGCCGACAGGGGGCAAGGTGGCTACACCTTC
CDR3aa: CASADRGQGGYTF
v_gene: TRBV12-5
j_gene: TRBJ1-2
d_gene: TRBD1
abundance: .
len: 13

CDR3nt: TGTGCCAGCAGGCGGGGAGGTTCCTACGAGCAGTACTTC
CDR3aa: CASRRGGSYEQYF
v_gene: TRBV12-3/TRBV12-4
j_gene: TRBJ2-7
d_gene: .
abundance: .
len: 13

CDR3nt: TGTGCCTGTAGCCCCGACCTCTATGGCTACACCTTC
CDR3aa: CACSPDLYGYTF
v_gene: TRBV30
j_gene: TRBJ1-2
d_gene: .
abundance: .
len: 12

CDR3nt: TGCGCCAGCAGTTTCGGGACTAGCGGGAGGGCCGGTGAGCAGTTCTTC
CDR3aa: CASSFGTSGRAGEQFF
v_gene: TRBV10-2
j_gene: TRBJ2-1
d_gene: TRBD2
abundance: .
len: 16

CDR3nt: TGTGCCAGCAGCCCCTACTACACGAACAATGAGCAGTTCTTC
CDR3aa: CASSPYYTNNEQFF
v_gene: TRBV7-3
j_gene: TRBJ2-1
d_gene: .
abundance: .
len: 14

CDR3nt: TGTGCCAGCAGCTTGTTGGGGGGGCACACTGAAGCTTTCTTT
CDR3aa: CASSLLGGHTEAFF
v_gene: TRBV5-4
j_gene: TRBJ1-1
d_gene: .
abundance: .
len: 14

CDR3nt: TGTGCCAGCAGCTCTTCGTGGCTCTCTGGAAACACCATATATTTT
CDR3aa: CASSSSWLSGNTIYF
v_gene: TRBV27
j_gene: TRBJ1-3
d_gene: .
abundance: .
len: 15

CDR3nt: TGTGCCAGCACCCGCGGGAAGGCTTCACCCCTCCACTTT
CDR3aa: CASTRGKASPLHF
v_gene: TRBV3-1/TRBV3-2
j_gene: TRBJ1-6
d_gene: .
abundance: once
len: 13

CDR3nt: TGCGCCAGCAGCCCCCATTCGGACAGGGCGGACGAGCAGTTCTTC
CDR3aa: CASSPHSDRADEQFF
v_gene: TRBV4-1
j_gene: TRBJ2-1
d_gene: TRBD1
abundance: .
len: 15

CDR3nt: TGTGCCACCGGGACAGGGGGCTACGAGCAGTACTTC
CDR3aa: CATGTGGYEQYF
v_gene: TRBV28
j_gene: TRBJ2-7
d_gene: TRBD1
abundance: .
len: 12

CDR3nt: TGTGCCAGTAGTATGACAGCACTTAACTATGGCTACACCTTC
CDR3aa: CASSMTALNYGYTF
v_gene: TRBV19
j_gene: TRBJ1-2
d_gene: .
abundance: .
len: 14

CDR3nt: TGTGCCAGCTCACCGGCCTCCCCGGGCACCGGGGAGCTGTTTTTT
CDR3aa: CASSPASPGTGELFF
v_gene: TRBV18
j_gene: TRBJ2-2
d_gene: .
abundance: .
len: 15

CDR3nt: TGTGCCAGCAGTTCCCAGACCGGGAGCACAGATACGCAGTATTTT
CDR3aa: CASSSQTGSTDTQYF
v_gene: TRBV2
j_gene: TRBJ2-3
d_gene: .
abundance: .
len: 15

CDR3nt: TGTGCCAGCAGCGTCTCCTGGGACTCGCGCTACAATGAGCAGTTCTTC
CDR3aa: CASSVSWDSRYNEQFF
v_gene: TRBV9
j_gene: TRBJ2-1
d_gene: .
abundance: .
len: 16

CDR3nt: TGTGCCAGCAGACTAGGACAGGGGTCGGGCACCGGGGAGCTGTTTTTT
CDR3aa: CASRLGQGSGTGELFF
v_gene: TRBV7-2
j_gene: TRBJ2-2
d_gene: TRBD1
abundance: .
len: 16

CDR3nt: TGTGCCAGCAGCTCAGGATGGAACACTGAAGCTTTCTTT
CDR3aa: CASSSGWNTEAFF
v_gene: TRBV7-9
j_gene: TRBJ1-1
d_gene: .
abundance: .
len: 13

CDR3nt: TGTGCCAGCGTGAGAGGAGAGACCCAGTACTTC
CDR3aa: CASVRGETQYF
v_gene: TRBV21-1
j_gene: TRBJ2-5
d_gene: .
abundance: .
len: 11

CDR3nt: TGTGCCAGCTCAAAGACTCGGAGTTCCTACGAGCAGTACTTC
CDR3aa: CASSKTRSSYEQYF
v_gene: TRBV6-5
j_gene: TRBJ2-7
d_gene: .
abundance: .
len: 14

CDR3nt: TGTGCCAGTAGTCAATTTCTAGGAGCCGGGGAGCTGTTTTTT
CDR3aa: CASSQFLGAGELFF
v_gene: TRBV19
j_gene: TRBJ2-2
d_gene: .
abundance: .
len: 14

CDR3nt: TGTGCCAGCCGACAGGACACCGGGGAGCTGTTTTTT
CDR3aa: CASRQDTGELFF
v_gene: TRBV6-5
j_gene: TRBJ2-2
d_gene: .
abundance: .
len: 12

CDR3nt: TGTGCCAGCAGTATCATCTCCTACAATGAGCAGTTCTTC
CDR3aa: CASSIISYNEQFF
v_gene: TRBV2
j_gene: TRBJ2-1
d_gene: .
abundance: .
len: 13

CDR3nt: TGTGCCAGCAGCCAAGATCGGCGGGGCTACACCTTC
CDR3aa: CASSQDRRGYTF
v_gene: TRBV3-1/TRBV3-2
j_gene: TRBJ1-2
d_gene: .
abundance: .
len: 12

CDR3nt: TGTGCCAGCAGCGAAGGACAGGGTGAAGCTTTCTTT
CDR3aa: CASSEGQGEAFF
v_gene: TRBV6-1
j_gene: TRBJ1-1
d_gene: TRBD1
abundance: few
len: 12

CDR3nt: TGTGCCAGTCTAGCAGGGGTAGAGGAAAAACTGTTTTTT
CDR3aa: CASLAGVEEKLFF
v_gene: TRBV7-9
j_gene: TRBJ1-4
d_gene: .
abundance: few
len: 13

CDR3nt: TGTGCCAGCTCACTGGGGGACAGGGAGACCCAGTACTTC
CDR3aa: CASSLGDRETQYF
v_gene: TRBV18
j_gene: TRBJ2-5
d_gene: TRBD1
abundance: .
len: 13

CDR3nt: TGTGCCAGCAGTGTATCTACAGGGACAGCTAACTATGGCTACACCTTC
CDR3aa: CASSVSTGTANYGYTF
v_gene: TRBV2
j_gene: TRBJ1-2
d_gene: TRBD1
abundance: few
len: 16

CDR3nt: TGTGCCAGCAGCATCGAAGGGGCGTACGAGCAGTACTTC
CDR3aa: CASSIEGAYEQYF
v_gene: TRBV21-1
j_gene: TRBJ2-7
d_gene: .
abundance: once
len: 13

CDR3nt: TGTGCCACAACCCTAGGACAGGGGGGCACAGATACGCAGTATTTT
CDR3aa: CATTLGQGGTDTQYF
v_gene: TRBV19
j_gene: TRBJ2-3
d_gene: TRBD1
abundance: .
len: 15

CDR3nt: TGTGCCAGCAGCCAGGGGAGGACAGGGCAAAACGGGAGAGATACCCAGTACTTC
CDR3aa: CASSQGRTGQNGRDTQYF
v_gene: TRBV3-1/TRBV3-2
j_gene: TRBJ2-5
d_gene: TRBD1
abundance: .
len: 18

CDR3nt: TGTGCCAGCAGTTTTACATCCTACAATGAGCAGTTCTTC
CDR3aa: CASSFTSYNEQFF
v_gene: TRBV27
j_gene: TRBJ2-1
d_gene: .
abundance: .
len: 13

CDR3nt: TGTGCCACCAGTGATATGGACAGGCCGTGGGAAGCTTTCTTT
CDR3aa: CATSDMDRPWEAFF
v_gene: TRBV24-1
j_gene: TRBJ1-1
d_gene: TRBD1
abundance: .
len: 14

CDR3nt: TGTGCCAGCAGCCCGAGGGGGACCACAGATACGCAGTATTTT
CDR3aa: CASSPRGTTDTQYF
v_gene: TRBV11-3
j_gene: TRBJ2-3
d_gene: .
abundance: .
len: 14

CDR3nt: TGTGCCAGCAGCGCTAGACTAGCGGGAACTGAGCAGTTCTTC
CDR3aa: CASSARLAGTEQFF
v_gene: TRBV9
j_gene: TRBJ2-1
d_gene: TRBD2
abundance: .
len: 14

CDR3nt: TGTGCCAGTAGCGGGCCACAGGGGGGCCCGATGAACACTGAAGCTTTCTTT
CDR3aa: CASSGPQGGPMNTEAFF
v_gene: TRBV19
j_gene: TRBJ1-1
d_gene: TRBD1
abundance: .
len: 17

CDR3nt: TGTGCCAGTACTTCCTCTCCGAGCTCCTACGAGCAGTACTTC
CDR3aa: CASTSSPSSYEQYF
v_gene: TRBV19
j_gene: TRBJ2-7
d_gene: .
abundance: .
len: 14

CDR3nt: TGTGCCAGCAGCTTAGCAGGGGCATTGGTGTTCCAAGAGACCCAGTACTTC
CDR3aa: CASSLAGALVFQETQYF
v_gene: TRBV11-3
j_gene: TRBJ2-5
d_gene: .
abundance: .
len: 17

CDR3nt: TGTGCTAGTGGTCCTGATGGACAGGAGTACAATGAGCAGTTCTTC
CDR3aa: CASGPDGQEYNEQFF
v_gene: TRBV12-5
j_gene: TRBJ2-1
d_gene: TRBD1
abundance: .
len: 15

CDR3nt: TGTGCCAGCAGAGGGACTAGCGGGAGTTCATTCATTCAGTACTTC
CDR3aa: CASRGTSGSSFIQYF
v_gene: TRBV6-5
j_gene: TRBJ2-4
d_gene: TRBD2
abundance: .
len: 15

CDR3nt: TGTGCCAGCAGCCAATCGCTCATAGCGGGAGTTGAGACCCAGTACTTC
CDR3aa: CASSQSLIAGVETQYF
v_gene: TRBV3-1/TRBV3-2
j_gene: TRBJ2-5
d_gene: TRBD2
abundance: once
len: 16

CDR3nt: TGTGCCAGCTCACCTTTCCCTAGCTCTGGAAACACCATATATTTT
CDR3aa: CASSPFPSSGNTIYF
v_gene: TRBV18
j_gene: TRBJ1-3
d_gene: .
abundance: .
len: 15

CDR3nt: TGTGCCAGTACCCGACTAGCGGGCGGGCCGGTGGATGAGCAGTTCTTC
CDR3aa: CASTRLAGGPVDEQFF
v_gene: TRBV19
j_gene: TRBJ2-1
d_gene: TRBD2
abundance: .
len: 16

CDR3nt: TGTGCCAGTAGTAACAGGGATTTCGGCACAGATACGCAGTATTTT
CDR3aa: CASSNRDFGTDTQYF
v_gene: TRBV19
j_gene: TRBJ2-3
d_gene: .
abundance: .
len: 15

CDR3nt: TGTGCCAGCAGCTTCCGGGGACAGACTGAAGCTTTCTTT
CDR3aa: CASSFRGQTEAFF
v_gene: TRBV7-9
j_gene: TRBJ1-1
d_gene: TRBD1
abundance: few
len: 13